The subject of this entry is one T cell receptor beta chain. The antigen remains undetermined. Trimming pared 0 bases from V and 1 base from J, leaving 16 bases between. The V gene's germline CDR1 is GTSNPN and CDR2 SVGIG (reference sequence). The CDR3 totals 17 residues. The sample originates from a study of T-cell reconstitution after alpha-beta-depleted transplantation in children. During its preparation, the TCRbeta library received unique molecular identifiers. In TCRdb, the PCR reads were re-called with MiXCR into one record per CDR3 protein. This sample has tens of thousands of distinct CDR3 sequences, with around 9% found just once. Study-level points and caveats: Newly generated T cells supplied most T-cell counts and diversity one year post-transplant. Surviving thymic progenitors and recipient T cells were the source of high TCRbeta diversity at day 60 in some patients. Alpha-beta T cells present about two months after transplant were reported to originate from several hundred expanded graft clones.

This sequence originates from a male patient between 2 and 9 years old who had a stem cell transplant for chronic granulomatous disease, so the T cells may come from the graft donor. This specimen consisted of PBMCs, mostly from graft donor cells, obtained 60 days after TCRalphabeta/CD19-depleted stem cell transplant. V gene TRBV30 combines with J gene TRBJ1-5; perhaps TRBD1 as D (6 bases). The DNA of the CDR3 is TGTGCCTGGAGTGTACGCGTGGGGGCTGGGAGCAATCAGCCCCAGCATTTT. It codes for CAWSVRVGAGSNQPQHF.